This record covers a single T cell receptor beta chain. The record originates from a study of T cell changes during pregnancy in multiple sclerosis. V was clipped by 5 bases and J by 6 bases, with 16 bases between them. CDR3 length: 14 residues. Germline V lookup: CDR1 PRHDT, CDR2 FYEKMQ (reference sequence). Repertoires were generated with immunoSEQ multiplex PCR, while TCRdb's copy carries only in-frame clones and drops some. The sample shows 73,000 or so clones, about 90% of them seen only once. Source: peripheral blood, taken in the second trimester of pregnancy. The sequence came from a female donor with multiple sclerosis, enrolled in a pregnancy study. This rearrangement joins TRBV13 to TRBJ2-5; D perhaps matches TRBD2 (6 bases). CDR3 amino acids: CASSHAGLDKTQYF. The CDR3 DNA reads as TGTGCCAGCAGCCACGCGGGACTGGACAAGACCCAGTACTTC.